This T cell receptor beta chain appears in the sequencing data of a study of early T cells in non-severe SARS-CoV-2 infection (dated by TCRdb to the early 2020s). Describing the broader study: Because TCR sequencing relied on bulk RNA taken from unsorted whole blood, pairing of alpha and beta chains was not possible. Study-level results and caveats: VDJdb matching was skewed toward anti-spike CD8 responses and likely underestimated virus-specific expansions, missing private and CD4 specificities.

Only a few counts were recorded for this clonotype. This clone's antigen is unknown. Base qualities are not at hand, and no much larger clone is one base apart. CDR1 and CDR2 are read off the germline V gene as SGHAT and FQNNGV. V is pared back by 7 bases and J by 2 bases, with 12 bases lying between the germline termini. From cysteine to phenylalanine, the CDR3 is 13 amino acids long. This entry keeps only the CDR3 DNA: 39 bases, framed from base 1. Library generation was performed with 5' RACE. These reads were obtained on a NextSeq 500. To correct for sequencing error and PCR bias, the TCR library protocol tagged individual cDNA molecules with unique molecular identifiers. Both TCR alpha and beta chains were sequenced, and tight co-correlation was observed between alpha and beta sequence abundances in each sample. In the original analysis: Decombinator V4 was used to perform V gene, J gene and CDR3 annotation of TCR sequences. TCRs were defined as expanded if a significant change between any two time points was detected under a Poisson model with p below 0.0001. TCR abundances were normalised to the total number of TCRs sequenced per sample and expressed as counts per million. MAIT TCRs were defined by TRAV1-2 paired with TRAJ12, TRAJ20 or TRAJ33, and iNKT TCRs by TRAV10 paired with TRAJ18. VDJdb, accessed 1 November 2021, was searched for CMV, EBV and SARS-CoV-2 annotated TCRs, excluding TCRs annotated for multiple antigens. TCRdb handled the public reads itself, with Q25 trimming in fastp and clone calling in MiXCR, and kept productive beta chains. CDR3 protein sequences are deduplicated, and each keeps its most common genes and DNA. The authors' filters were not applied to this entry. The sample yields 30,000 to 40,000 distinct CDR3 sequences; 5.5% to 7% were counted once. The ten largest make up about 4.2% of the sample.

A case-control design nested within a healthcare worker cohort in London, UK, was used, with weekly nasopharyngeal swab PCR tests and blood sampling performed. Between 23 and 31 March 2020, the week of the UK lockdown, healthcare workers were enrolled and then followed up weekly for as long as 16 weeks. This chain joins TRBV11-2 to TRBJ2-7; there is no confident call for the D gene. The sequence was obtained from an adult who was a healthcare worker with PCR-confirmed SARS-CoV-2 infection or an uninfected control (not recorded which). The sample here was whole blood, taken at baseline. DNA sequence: TGTGCCAGCAAGATGATGGGGACCTACGAGCAGTACTTC. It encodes CASKMMGTYEQYF.